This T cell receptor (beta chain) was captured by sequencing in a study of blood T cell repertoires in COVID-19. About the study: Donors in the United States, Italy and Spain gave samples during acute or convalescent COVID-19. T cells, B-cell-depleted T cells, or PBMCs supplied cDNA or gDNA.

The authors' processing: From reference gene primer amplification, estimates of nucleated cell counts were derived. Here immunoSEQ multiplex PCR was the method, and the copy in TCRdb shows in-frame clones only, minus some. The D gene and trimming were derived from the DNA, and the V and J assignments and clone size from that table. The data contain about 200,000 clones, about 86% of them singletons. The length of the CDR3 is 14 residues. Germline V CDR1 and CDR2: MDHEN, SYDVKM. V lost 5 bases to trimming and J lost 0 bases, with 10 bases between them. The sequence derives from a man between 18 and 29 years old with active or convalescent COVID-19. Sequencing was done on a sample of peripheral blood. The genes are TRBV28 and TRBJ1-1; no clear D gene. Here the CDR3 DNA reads TGTGCCAGCAGTCCCCTCTTATTGAACACTGAAGCTTTCTTT. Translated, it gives CASSPLLLNTEAFF.